Listed below are T cell receptor beta chains from one sample, sequenced in a study of cytomegalovirus exposure and HLA in healthy donors. TCRdb's table, derived via immunoSEQ multiplex PCR, lists solely in-frame clones and lacks some. The table has 63,000 or so clones, about 80% seen once. Sequencing was carried out using PBMCs. These receptors originate from a woman between 25 and 40 years old in good health and CMV-seronegative. CDR3s include the opening cysteine and the closing phenylalanine or tryptophan. Each record gives: V gene, J gene, clone size, D gene, CDR3 DNA, CDR3 protein. The D gene is left open where the match is weak. Some rows mark clone size as missing; the rest say once, few, many or name a class of expanded clone.

TRBV10-3,TRBJ1-1,NA,NA,TGTGCCATCAGTGGCCACGGGAGGGTGAACACTGAAGCTTTCTTT,CAISGHGRVNTEAFF
TRBV4-1,TRBJ1-5,NA,NA,TGCGCCAGCCGCCATGCGCCTTTAAGCAATCAGCCCCAGCATTTT,CASRHAPLSNQPQHF
TRBV30,TRBJ1-2,NA,TRBD1,TGTGCCTGGAGACGGACAGGGGGCGGCTATGGCTACACCTTC,CAWRRTGGGYGYTF
TRBV5-4,TRBJ2-5,NA,NA,TGTGCCAGCAGCCCTGGGGGGTTCCTACCCCAAGAGACCCAGTACTTC,CASSPGGFLPQETQYF
TRBV10-2,TRBJ1-1,NA,NA,TGCGCCAGCAGTGAGGGCGGGCAAAGATGGAACACTGAAGCTTTCTTT,CASSEGGQRWNTEAFF
TRBV10-2,TRBJ1-5,NA,NA,TGCGCCAGCAACGACGGGACACCCATTGGGGAGCCCCAGCATTTT,CASNDGTPIGEPQHF
TRBV4-1,TRBJ2-3,NA,TRBD2,TGCGCCAGCAGCCAAGGGATACTAGCGGGAAGCACAGATACGCAGTATTTT,CASSQGILAGSTDTQYF
TRBV10-1,TRBJ1-2,NA,NA,TGCGCCAGCAGTGATCCTGGAGTCGGGGTAGAAGGCTACACCTTC,CASSDPGVGVEGYTF
TRBV11-2,TRBJ2-7,NA,NA,TGTGCCAGCAGCTTAGGCCCACAGGTCTACGAGCAGTACTTC,CASSLGPQVYEQYF
TRBV4-2,TRBJ2-7,NA,TRBD2,TGTGCCAGCAGCCAAGATTCCCCTACCCGACTAGCGGGGGTGGACGAGCAGTACTTC,CASSQDSPTRLAGVDEQYF
TRBV10-3,TRBJ2-1,few,TRBD2,TGTGCCATCAGTGTAGGGCTAGCGGGAGTCAATGAGCAGTTCTTC,CAISVGLAGVNEQFF
TRBV2,TRBJ1-3,NA,NA,TGTGCCAGCAGTGGGGGACAAGGGAACCAAGGAAACACCATATATTTT,CASSGGQGNQGNTIYF
TRBV6-5,TRBJ1-1,NA,NA,TGTGCCAGCAGTTACGAGGCGGGGACCACTGAAGCTTTCTTT,CASSYEAGTTEAFF
TRBV30,TRBJ1-1,NA,TRBD1,TGTGCCTGGAGGCTTGTACAGGGGCTGAACACTGAAGCTTTCTTT,CAWRLVQGLNTEAFF
TRBV4-1,TRBJ1-1,NA,TRBD1,TGCGCCAGCAGCCAAGACCAAAGGGGGCCTATTGAAGCTTTCTTT,CASSQDQRGPIEAFF
TRBV28,TRBJ2-2,NA,TRBD1,TGTGCCAGCACGGGACAGATCACCGGGGAGCTGTTTTTT,CASTGQITGELFF
TRBV7-9,TRBJ2-5,NA,NA,TGTGCCAGCAGGGTGACTAGTACGGGACAGACCCAGTACTTC,CASRVTSTGQTQYF
TRBV15,TRBJ1-2,NA,NA,TGTGCCACCAGCAGAGAGGGAGGAACAACAAGCTATGGCTACACCTTC,CATSREGGTTSYGYTF
TRBV25-1,TRBJ1-4,NA,TRBD1,TGTGCCAGCAGTGAATCGACAGGGGTATATGAAAAACTGTTTTTT,CASSESTGVYEKLFF
TRBV6-6,TRBJ2-6,NA,NA,TGTGCCAGCCTAGAGGTGGGGGCCAACGTCCTGACTTTC,CASLEVGANVLTF
TRBV10-3,TRBJ2-7,NA,TRBD1,TGTGCCATCAGTGTTCAGGGGGCCCACGAGCAGTACTTC,CAISVQGAHEQYF
TRBV6-1,TRBJ2-7,NA,TRBD1,TGTGCCACCTCGACAGGGACCTCCTACGAGCAGTACTTC,CATSTGTSYEQYF
TRBV7-9,TRBJ1-1,few,NA,TGTGCTGTAGGGGGGGAGGGCGCGACTGAAGCTTTCTTT,CAVGGEGATEAFF
TRBV29-1,TRBJ2-7,NA,NA,TGCAGCGTTGTTCCCCAGGTCCCCCCAAACGAGCAGTACTTC,CSVVPQVPPNEQYF
TRBV30,TRBJ1-2,NA,NA,TGTGCCTGGAGTGAACCAGGGCGGGGTGGCTACACCTTC,CAWSEPGRGGYTF
TRBV5-4,TRBJ2-5,once,NA,TGTGCCAGCAGCTGGCGAGGGACTGGGGAACAAGAGACCCAGTACTTC,CASSWRGTGEQETQYF
TRBV10-3,TRBJ1-1,NA,NA,TGTGCCATCAGTGACACAATGAACACTGAAGCTTTCTTT,CAISDTMNTEAFF
TRBV13,TRBJ2-7,NA,NA,TGTGCCAGCAGCTCCCCCCGGGGGAGCTCCTACGAGCAGTACTTC,CASSSPRGSSYEQYF
TRBV27,TRBJ2-7,NA,TRBD1,TGTGCCAGCCAGGACAGGGGGGGCTACGAGCAGTACTTC,CASQDRGGYEQYF
TRBV9,TRBJ1-4,once,NA,TGTGCCAGCAGCGTAGGATCGGGAGAAAAACTGTTTTTT,CASSVGSGEKLFF
TRBV29-1,TRBJ1-1,NA,NA,TGCAGCGTTGAAGGCCCCAGTTGGGCGAACACTGAAGCTTTCTTT,CSVEGPSWANTEAFF
TRBV30,TRBJ1-1,once,NA,TGTGCCTGGGAACCAGGGGATCGGTTAGCTTTCTTT,CAWEPGDRLAFF
TRBV11-2,TRBJ2-7,NA,TRBD1,TGTGCCAGCAGCCGCTTAGGACAGGGTGCCTACGAGCAGTACTTC,CASSRLGQGAYEQYF
TRBV5-4,TRBJ2-5,NA,TRBD2,TGTGCCAGCAGCCGACTAGCGGGAGGACAAGAGACCCAGTACTTC,CASSRLAGGQETQYF
TRBV6-4,TRBJ2-7,few,NA,TGTGCCAGCAGTGAAGAGGCAGGGTCCTACGAGCAGTACTTC,CASSEEAGSYEQYF
TRBV28,TRBJ1-4,NA,NA,TGTGCCAGCAGTTTATCCGGGGGGAAATTGTTTTTT,CASSLSGGKLFF
TRBV4-1,TRBJ2-1,NA,NA,TGCGCCAGCAGCCTAGGTGGAGGGGAGCAGTTCTTC,CASSLGGGEQFF
TRBV20-1,TRBJ2-7,once,NA,TGCAGTGCCACCGGCGGGGCCGGGCAGTACTTC,CSATGGAGQYF
TRBV13,TRBJ1-1,NA,TRBD1,TGTGCCAGCAGCGCAAGGACAGGCGCATCGGGTCAGAACACTGAAGCTTTCTTT,CASSARTGASGQNTEAFF
TRBV5-1,TRBJ2-7,NA,TRBD1,TGCGCCAGCAGCTTTGGACAGGGGATTGGCGAGCAGTACTTC,CASSFGQGIGEQYF
TRBV4-1,TRBJ2-6,NA,TRBD1,TGCGCCAGCAGCCCGGGACAGGGGCCTCTTTCTGGGGCCAACGTCCTGACTTTC,CASSPGQGPLSGANVLTF
TRBV5-1,TRBJ2-6,NA,NA,TGCGCCAGCAGCTTGGGTCAATCTGGGGCCAACGTCCTGACTTTC,CASSLGQSGANVLTF
TRBV11-2,TRBJ2-3,NA,TRBD2,TGTGCCAGCAGCTCAACTAGCGGGAGTAGTGGGGGCTCAAGGGATACGCAGTATTTT,CASSSTSGSSGGSRDTQYF
TRBV7-2,TRBJ1-2,NA,TRBD1,TGTGCCAGCAGCTTAGGAGGACCGGGACAGGGCTATGGCTACACCTTC,CASSLGGPGQGYGYTF
TRBV5-1,TRBJ1-2,NA,NA,TGCGCCAGCAGCCCCCGTACCACCCAGAGGAATGGCTACACCTTC,CASSPRTTQRNGYTF